The sequence of this T cell receptor beta chain was determined in a study of CD8 T cells in Susac syndrome (dated by TCRdb to about 2019). Study-wide context: Among the Susac syndrome patients who were sequenced, clinically active disease was present in about six and clinical remission was observed in roughly eight. At blood withdrawal, Susac syndrome patients were either therapy-naive, taking corticosteroids (in some cases with IVIg as well), or taking IVIg alone. The study used repertoire sequencing to test whether antigen drove CD8+ T cell activation and differentiation in Susac syndrome.

RNA was extracted using the RNeasy kit, and about 0.45 to 1 microgram was reverse transcribed with random hexamers. The immunoSEQ multiplex PCR assay, covering 54 Vbeta and 13 Jbeta segments, was used to amplify TCR beta CDR3 regions. PCR amplification bias was corrected by using a synthetic template baseline for primer optimization and computational correction. The original methods were these. Reads were annotated to V, D and J genes according to IMGT and were analyzed with immunoSEQ Analyzer, with only productive sequences retained. Clonality was computed as one minus Shannon entropy normalized by log2 of the number of productive unique sequences. For each patient and control, public and private clones were evaluated among the 100 most prevalent clones. Clones were defined as Susac-specific if absent from the healthy and MS cohorts, from 1052 published viral clones and from other ImmuneACCESS disease sequences. The public sequencing data were trimmed at Q25 with fastp and processed into clonotypes with MiXCR by TCRdb, which kept only in-frame beta chains. For every CDR3 protein sequence, its rows merge into one entry that carries the most common genes and DNA. These V and J calls rely on TCRdb rather than the paper's analysis. The table for this sample lists around 200,000 distinct CDR3 sequences; more than 90% of them were counted only once. In total, the top ten clones hold 0.075% to 0.1% of the sample.

As for this clonotype: Its recognized antigen is unknown. No much larger clone is present one base from it, and per-base qualities are unavailable.

Peripheral blood CD8+ and CD4+ T cells from healthy donors, Susac syndrome patients and multiple sclerosis patients were profiled by high-throughput TCR beta sequencing. Susac syndrome patients met recently defined diagnostic criteria for definite or probable disease. CD8+ TEMRA cells were enriched by FACS, while bulk CD8+ and CD4+ T cells were purified by magnetic negative isolation. Blood was drawn into EDTA tubes, processed within 24 hours, and PBMCs were isolated by density gradient centrifugation. PBMCs intended for TCR sequencing were frozen in liquid nitrogen and were later thawed in a 37 degrees C water bath. The sorted or isolated CD4+, CD8+ and CD8+ TEMRA cells reached a purity of at least 90%. According to the germline V gene, CDR1 reads MGHRA and CDR2 reads YSYEKL. The CDR3 runs 17 residues from the cysteine to the phenylalanine. CDR3 DNA only is kept here, 51 bases in frame from base 1. At the junction V is shortened by 3 bases and J by 3 bases, with 18 bases in between.

Study-wide conclusions, independent of this receptor: The study acknowledged that relatively few individuals were included in the TCR sequencing and HLA analysis. In patients with Susac syndrome, the CD4+ T cell repertoire showed no detectable clonal expansion.

This TCR was recovered from a human donor with Susac syndrome. The rearranged segments are TRBV4-1 and TRBJ1-5; a confident D gene designation cannot be given. Sequencing was carried out using CD4+ T cells from PBMCs. The sequenced DNA: TGCGCCAGCAGCCAGCCCTTTAAGGTATCCTACAATCAGCCCCAGCATTTT. This translates into CASSQPFKVSYNQPQHF.